Listed here is a single TCR beta chain. This clonotype appeared once. Its antigen has not been determined. No much larger clone is present one base from it, and per-base qualities are unavailable. Weak support is all one read offers. Donors were 30 to 45 systemically healthy Caucasian individuals from Russia aged roughly 6 to 90 years. Around 10 milliliters of peripheral blood were drawn from each donor into EDTA-treated Vacutainer tubes. Ficoll-Paque density-gradient centrifugation was used to isolate PBMCs, with at least 6.5 million per sample. Total RNA was extracted from PBMCs with Trizol reagent, with at least 6 micrograms obtained per sample. Naive CD45RAhigh/CD27high T cell percentages were measured by flow cytometry on a PBMC aliquot from every donor. The receptor library was made with 5' RACE. This sample was sequenced with an Illumina HiSeq 2500. A second roughly 6 to 12 cycle PCR used a sample-barcoded 5' primer and a J-beta primer mix. Each TCR beta cDNA molecule received a unique molecular identifier from a template-switch 5' adaptor carrying 12 random nucleotides. Each sample yielded at least 3 million CDR3-containing paired-end reads. All of the RNA was converted into first-strand cDNA using the Mint cDNA synthesis kit, with a TRBC-specific oligonucleotide serving as the primer. Following uracil-DNA glycosylase treatment, a first 18-cycle PCR with universal primers M1SS and BC2_uni_R was performed on all cDNA. The paper's data handling went like this. For normalization, 1 million high-quality reads, each with a distinct molecular identifier, were randomly selected from each sample. Instead of being binned into consensus sequences, reads with shared molecular identifiers were discarded. CDR3 identification, clonotype clustering and error correction used MiTCR with a Q25 quality threshold and the strictest error-elimination algorithm. A nonparametric unseen species model with Euler transformation was used to estimate lower-bound total TCR beta diversity. TCRdb handled the public reads itself, with Q25 trimming in fastp and clone calling in MiXCR, and kept productive beta chains. Identical CDR3 proteins give one entry, which carries the most common genes and DNA. TCRdb's processing, not the authors' own work, is the source of the V and J calls. In this sample the table shows almost 300,000 distinct CDR3 sequences, around 30% of which occur a single time. 29% of the sample is in the top ten clones.

The data are from a study of blood T cells in healthy people across ages (dated by TCRdb to about 2015). Context from the whole study: In model experiments, template switching captured roughly one uniquely barcoded TCR beta cDNA molecule for every two T cells. To avoid experimental bias, donors of different ages were distributed randomly across sequencing lanes. The donors were divided into four age groups: young (average 16 years), middle-aged (around 41), aged (roughly 60) and long-lived (around 87). The study measured age-related changes in TCR beta repertoire diversity using deep sequencing normalized with unique cDNA molecular identifiers. Using the same blood draw, the study looked at two additional independent replicas of 1 million unique cDNA reads for two donors, one aged 18 to 30 and the other aged 80 or older. Overall study outcomes, separate from this receptor: The long-lived group showed more naive CD4+ T cells, fewer expanded clones and increased TCR diversity than the aged group, suggesting age selection. As age increased, observed TCR beta diversity per million T cells dropped in a roughly linear way, and a significant reduction was already evident by age around 41. Estimates of total diversity based on one million sequenced T cells were considered lower bounds and underestimates. Because donor CMV infection status was unknown, age-related changes in expanded clonotypes were potentially confounded. A strong correlation was found between observed TCR beta diversity and the percentage of naive T cells measured by flow cytometry. Because profiling used bulk unsorted PBMCs, naive and antigen-experienced compartments could not be compared conclusively.

Including cysteine and phenylalanine, the CDR3 has 15 amino acids. Left in the record is the CDR3 DNA by itself, 45 bases read in frame from the first base. CDR1 SGHTA and CDR2 FQGNSA were looked up in the germline V gene. V drops 1 base and J drops 4 bases, leaving 13 bases in between. Here the chain combines TRBV7-2 and TRBJ2-5; a tentative D call is TRBD2 (6 bases match). This TCR derives from a woman between 70 and 85 years old in good health. Sequenced sample: blood. The CDR3 is CASSLGVMGGETQYF. The sequenced DNA: TGTGCCAGCAGCTTAGGAGTTATGGGGGGAGAGACCCAGTACTTC.